Listed below are T cell receptor beta chains from one sample, sequenced in a study of cytomegalovirus exposure and HLA in healthy donors. Using immunoSEQ multiplex PCR, the repertoire was profiled, and TCRdb retains in-frame clones only, with some absent. The sample lists some 170,000 clones, 65% to 85% seen once, with about 3% in the top ten. The material sequenced was PBMCs. The receptor source for this set is a female donor in good health and CMV-seronegative. Both conserved end residues are part of each CDR3. A D gene is named only where the DNA matches it firmly. Clone size is stated in some rows and not others, as once, few, many or a class when expanded.

>TRBV28|once|TRBJ2-7|-|13
CASSSRVSYEQYF
TGTGCCAGCAGTTCCCGAGTCTCCTACGAGCAGTACTTC
>TRBV2|-|TRBJ2-1|-|14
CASSGLVSYNEQFF
TGTGCCAGCAGTGGACTAGTCTCCTACAATGAGCAGTTCTTC
>TRBV5-1|-|TRBJ1-1|-|14
CASSRDTGITEAFF
TGCGCCAGCAGCAGGGACACGGGCATAACTGAAGCTTTCTTT
>TRBV5-1|-|TRBJ2-7|TRBD1|14
CASSTGQGSNEQYF
TGCGCCAGCAGCACGGGACAGGGGTCCAACGAGCAGTACTTC
>TRBV7-9|-|TRBJ1-1|TRBD1|15
CSSSFLQGASTEAFF
TGTTCCAGCAGCTTTTTACAGGGGGCAAGTACTGAAGCTTTCTTT
>TRBV7-2|-|TRBJ2-5|-|16
CASSLEGPGQRETQYF
TGTGCCAGCAGCTTAGAGGGGCCGGGACAAAGGGAGACCCAGTACTTC
>TRBV6-1|-|TRBJ1-2|TRBD1|13
CASSLQGDWGYTF
TGTGCCAGCAGTCTCCAGGGGGATTGGGGCTACACCTTC
>TRBV7-9|-|TRBJ1-5|-|14
CASSPAGDLGPQHF
TGTGCCAGCAGCCCGGCGGGGGACTTGGGGCCCCAGCATTTT
>TRBV18|few|TRBJ2-2|-|16
CASSPLGRGNTGELFF
TGTGCCAGCTCACCACTCGGCAGGGGAAACACCGGGGAGCTGTTTTTT
>TRBV11-2|-|TRBJ1-6|-|15
CASSLSRALNSPLHF
TGTGCCAGCAGCTTAAGTAGAGCCCTTAATTCACCCCTCCACTTT
>TRBV27|once|TRBJ2-1|-|16
CASSFLSTQGGNEQFF
TGTGCCAGCAGTTTCCTCTCCACGCAGGGGGGTAATGAGCAGTTCTTC
>TRBV6-8|-|TRBJ1-2|-|14
CASSYQGDFTGYTF
TGTGCCAGCAGTTACCAGGGCGATTTCACTGGCTACACCTTC
>TRBV11-3|-|TRBJ2-3|TRBD2|17
CASSPQAGGIHTDTQYF
TGTGCCAGCAGCCCCCAGGCGGGAGGGATTCACACAGATACGCAGTATTTT
>TRBV5-4|-|TRBJ2-7|TRBD2|16
CASSLPLAGGLSEQYF
TGTGCCAGCAGCTTACCTCTAGCGGGAGGGCTTAGCGAGCAGTACTTC
>TRBV4-2|-|TRBJ1-4|-|16
CASSQRASATNEKLFF
TGTGCCAGCAGCCAGCGGGCTTCAGCAACTAATGAAAAACTGTTTTTT
>TRBV11-2|-|TRBJ2-7|-|15
CASSLGALGGYEQYF
TGTGCCAGCAGCTTAGGGGCCCTCGGAGGGTACGAGCAGTACTTC
>TRBV5-5|-|TRBJ2-1|-|12
CASSLQGSEQFF
TGTGCCAGCAGTTTACAGGGTAGTGAGCAGTTCTTC
>TRBV2|-|TRBJ1-2|-|12
CASRGSGYGYTF
TGTGCCAGCAGGGGGTCGGGGTATGGCTACACCTTC
>TRBV4-1|-|TRBJ1-1|-|12
CASSHRGTEAFF
TGCGCCAGCAGCCACAGGGGTACTGAAGCTTTCTTT
>TRBV4-3|-|TRBJ2-7|-|15
CASSLHRETNYEQYF
TGCGCCAGCAGCCTTCACCGGGAAACCAACTACGAGCAGTACTTC
>TRBV12-2|-|TRBJ2-7|-|14
CASRRRLRALEQYF
TGTGCAAGTCGCAGGCGCCTCAGGGCTCTCGAGCAGTACTTC
>TRBV5-4|few|TRBJ2-3|TRBD1|16
CASSGQAGRDTDTQYF
TGTGCCAGCAGCGGACAGGCCGGACGGGACACAGATACGCAGTATTTT
>TRBV6-1|-|TRBJ1-3|TRBD1|15
CASSARQGSGNTIYF
TGTGCCAGCAGTGCGAGACAGGGGTCCGGAAACACCATATATTTT
>TRBV18|-|TRBJ2-7|-|14
CASSPPSQIYEQYF
TGTGCCAGCTCACCACCGTCACAGATCTACGAGCAGTACTTC
>TRBV5-1|-|TRBJ2-3|-|15
CASSLGVRGSDTQYF
TGCGCCAGCAGCTTGGGGGTTCGCGGTTCAGATACGCAGTATTTT
>TRBV4-2|-|TRBJ1-4|-|14
CASSLPGEAEKLFF
TGTGCCAGCAGCCTTCCGGGGGAGGCTGAAAAACTGTTTTTT
>TRBV19|once|TRBJ2-1|TRBD1|14
CASSKWDSYNEQFF
TGTGCCAGTAGTAAATGGGACAGCTACAATGAGCAGTTCTTC
>TRBV7-9|-|TRBJ1-4|TRBD1|15
CSSSTHRGPNEKLFF
TGTTCCAGCAGCACGCACAGGGGGCCTAATGAAAAACTGTTTTTT
>TRBV6-5|-|TRBJ1-2|-|13
CASMVGANYGYTF
TGTGCCAGCATGGTAGGGGCGAACTATGGCTACACCTTC
>TRBV7-8|-|TRBJ2-2|-|15
CASSRVGSRTGELFF
TGTGCCAGCAGCCGAGTGGGGAGTCGGACCGGGGAGCTGTTTTTT
>TRBV11-3|-|TRBJ1-1|-|16
CASSFPFGGMNTEAFF
TGTGCCAGCAGCTTTCCTTTCGGCGGTATGAACACTGAAGCTTTCTTT
>TRBV5-1|-|TRBJ1-6|TRBD1|16
CASSLGQGAVNSPLHF
TGCGCCAGCAGCTTGGGGCAGGGGGCAGTAAATTCACCCCTCCACTTT
>TRBV6-6|few|TRBJ2-5|-|15
CASSYADGGVGEQYF
TGTGCCAGCAGTTACGCGGATGGCGGTGTTGGGGAGCAGTACTTC
>TRBV5-4|-|TRBJ2-1|-|14
CASSLRGYGNEQFF
TGTGCCAGCAGCTTGAGGGGGTATGGGAATGAGCAGTTCTTC
>TRBV19|-|TRBJ2-7|-|14
CASSIYDSYYEQYF
TGTGCCAGTAGTATTTATGACAGTTACTACGAGCAGTACTTC
>TRBV7-8|few|TRBJ1-6|TRBD1|19
CASSLVVTPGQILGSPLHF
TGTGCCAGCAGCTTAGTAGTGACCCCGGGACAGATTTTGGGTTCACCCCTCCACTTT
>TRBV27|-|TRBJ1-2|-|13
CASSHWGERGYTF
TGTGCCAGCAGTCACTGGGGGGAACGTGGCTACACCTTC
>TRBV7-9|-|TRBJ1-4|-|15
CSSSFWTATNEKLFF
TGTTCCAGCAGCTTTTGGACAGCAACTAATGAAAAACTGTTTTTT
>TRBV19|-|TRBJ1-1|-|12
CASSILRGEAFF
TGTGCCAGTAGTATACTCAGGGGCGAAGCTTTCTTT
>TRBV7-9|-|TRBJ1-2|-|15
CASSPYQPGEGGYTF
TGTGCCAGCAGCCCATATCAGCCGGGGGAGGGTGGCTACACCTTC
>TRBV9|few|TRBJ1-1|-|13
CASSVAVNTEAFF
TGTGCCAGCAGCGTAGCGGTGAACACTGAAGCTTTCTTT
>TRBV2|-|TRBJ2-1|TRBD2|14
CASRPLAGYNEQFF
TGTGCCAGCAGACCCTTAGCGGGATACAATGAGCAGTTCTTC